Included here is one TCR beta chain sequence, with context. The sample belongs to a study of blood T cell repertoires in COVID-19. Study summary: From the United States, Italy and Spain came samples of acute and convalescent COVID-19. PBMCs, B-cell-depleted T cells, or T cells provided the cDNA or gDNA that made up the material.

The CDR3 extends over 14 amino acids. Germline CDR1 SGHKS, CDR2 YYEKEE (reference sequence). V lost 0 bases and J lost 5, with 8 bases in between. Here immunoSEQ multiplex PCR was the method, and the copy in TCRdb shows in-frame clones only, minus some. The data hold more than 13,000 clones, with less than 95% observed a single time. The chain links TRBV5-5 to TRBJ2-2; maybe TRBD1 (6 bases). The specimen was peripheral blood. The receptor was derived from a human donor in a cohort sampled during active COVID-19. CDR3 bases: TGTGCCAGCAGCTTGGGACAGGTTACCGGGGAGCTGTTTTTT. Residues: CASSLGQVTGELFF. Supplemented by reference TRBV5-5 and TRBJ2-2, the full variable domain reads DAGVTQSPTHLIKTRGQQVTLRCSPISGHKSVSWYQQVLGQGPQFIFQYYEKEERGRGNFPDRFSARQFPNYSSELNVNALLLGDSALYLCASSLGQVTGELFFGEGSRLTVL.